The next 12 T cell receptor beta chains were all read from a single sample in a study of T-cell reconstitution after alpha-beta-depleted transplantation in children. Unique molecular identifiers featured in how the TCRbeta library was prepared. TCRdb used MiXCR to reprocess the PCR reads, holding one entry per CDR3 protein. The sample holds a few hundred thousand distinct CDR3 sequences, 27% seen once. The sample was PBMCs, taken before TCRalphabeta/CD19-depleted stem cell transplant. The receptors shown here come from a boy under two years old with Wiskott-Aldrich syndrome, due to receive a stem cell transplant.

This sequence joins TRBV20-1 and TRBJ2-7; 8 nucleotides line up with TRBD2. Germline lookup yields CDR1 DFQATT and CDR2 SNEGSKA (reference sequence). Unmatched junction bases numbered 5, after V lost 7 bases and J lost 3 bases. This CDR3 region has 12 residues. The CDR3 DNA reads as TGCAGTGGTCCAGGGACTAGCTACGAGCAGTACTTC. Amino acid sequence: CSGPGTSYEQYF.

The chain recombines TRBV20-1 with TRBJ2-7; TRBD1 agrees at 8 bases. In germline, CDR1 is DFQATT, CDR2 SNEGSKA (reference sequence). J gave up 4 bases and V 6 bases, and 11 bases lay outside the gene matches. The CDR3 spans 14 residues. CDR3 in amino acids: CSATADRGPYEQYF. DNA of the CDR3: TGCAGTGCAACCGCCGACAGGGGTCCGTACGAGCAGTACTTC.

This clonotype appeared a few times. The chain couples TRBV29-1 to TRBJ1-4; D is undetermined. This CDR3 region has 13 residues. Germline V gene sequence: CDR1 SQVTM, CDR2 ANQGSEA. Between the trimmed V and J ends, which lost 6 bases and 0 bases, there was a span of 8 bases. The CDR3 region is CSVLQSTNEKLFF. CDR3 DNA sequence: TGCAGCGTCCTACAGTCAACTAATGAAAAACTGTTTTTT.

This clonotype was seen a few times. The rearrangement links TRBV5-1 to TRBJ2-7, with D perhaps matching TRBD1 (7 bases). The CDR3 has 14 amino acids. V shed 4 bases and J shed 0 bases, with 11 bases lying between them. Germline CDR1 reads SGHRS; CDR2 reads YFSETQ. In nucleotides, the CDR3 is TGCGCCAGCAGCCTGGAGGGGGCCTCCTACGAGCAGTACTTC. This translates into CASSLEGASYEQYF.

This chain connects TRBV25-1 to TRBJ2-1; a weak D match, TRBD1 (5 bases). Trimming pared 3 bases from V and 10 bases from J, leaving 10 bases between. CDR1 MGHDK and CDR2 SYGVNS come from the germline V gene. The CDR3 has 12 residues. The CDR3 DNA is TGTGCCAGCAGTGACGAGTCAGGGGAGCAGTTCTTC. Its protein is CASSDESGEQFF.

This rearrangement joins TRBV29-1 to TRBJ1-2; D ambiguous. CDR1 is SQVTM and CDR2 is ANQGSEA in the germline V gene. The CDR3 has 12 amino acids. V was cut by 0 bases and J by 13 bases, with 15 bases left in between. DNA of the CDR3: TGCAGCGTTGAAGATGGGTTCCACCCTAGCACCTTC. Translating it yields CSVEDGFHPSTF.

In DNA form, the CDR3 reads TGTGCCAGCAGCCGGAACAGCCCGACAGATACGCAGTATTTT. Its protein is CASSRNSPTDTQYF. The chain recombines TRBV3-1 with TRBJ2-3, with D unresolved. Germline loops: CDR1 LGHDT, CDR2 YNNKEL (reference sequence). The CDR3 has 14 residues. V dropped 4 bases and J dropped 3 bases, with 11 bases sitting between them.

In its sample, this clonotype was seen a few times. The genes are TRBV20-1 and TRBJ2-5; 14 bases match TRBD2. Germline lookup yields CDR1 DFQATT and CDR2 SNEGSKA (reference sequence). Trimming cost V 4 bases and J 3 bases; bases outside gene matches: 4. CDR3 length: 15 amino acids. The CDR3 DNA follows: TGCAGTGCTAAGGGACTAGCGGGAGAGGAAGAGACCCAGTACTTC. This sequence encodes CSAKGLAGEEETQYF.

V gene TRBV11-2 combines with J gene TRBJ2-1; 7 bases line up with TRBD2. The CDR3 is made up of 17 amino acids. Trimming at V came to 5 bases and at J to 6 bases, leaving 16 bases not matched to a gene. Germline-derived CDR1 and CDR2 are SGHAT and FQNNGV. CDR3 nucleotide sequence: TGTGCCAGCAGCGCCCGCGGGGGTAGGATGATCGGCAATGAGCAGTTCTTC. The encoded protein is CASSARGGRMIGNEQFF. The whole variable domain, remainder taken from reference TRBV11-2 and TRBJ2-1, is EAGVAQSPRYKIIEKRQSVAFWCNPISGHATLYWYQQILGQGPKLLIQFQNNGVVDDSQLPKDRFSAERLKGVDSTLKIQPAKLEDSAVYLCASSARGGRMIGNEQFFGPGTRLTVL.

In its sample, this clonotype was seen a few times. The chain links TRBV25-1 to TRBJ1-6, with 7 positions matching TRBD1. Germline assignment: CDR1 MGHDK and CDR2 SYGVNS. V gave up 1 base and J gave up 9 bases; unmatched junction bases: 9. This CDR3 region has 16 residues. As DNA, the CDR3 is TGTGCCAGCAGTGAATTTGACAGGGCGGTTACTTCACCCCTCCACTTT. Encoded protein: CASSEFDRAVTSPLHF.

There are a few counts of this clonotype. The chain links TRBV12-3 or TRBV12-4 to TRBJ1-6, with D tentatively TRBD1 (5 bases). Trimming took 3 bases from V and 14 from J, leaving 11 bases between them. CDR3 length equals 12 residues. CDR3 sequence (DNA): TGTGCCAGCAGTTTTCCCGGGACGGCCCTCCACTTT. Translating it yields CASSFPGTALHF.

The chain has TRBV28 and TRBJ2-1; possibly TRBD2 for D (5 bases). Germline V gene lookup returns CDR1 MDHEN and CDR2 SYDVKM. The CDR3 has 14 amino acids. Between the trimmed V and J ends, which lost 3 bases and 15 bases, there was a span of 21 bases. As DNA, the CDR3 is TGTGCCAGCAGTTTCGTCCCTAGCCGCGCTAGTGGGTTCTTC. This codes for CASSFVPSRASGFF.